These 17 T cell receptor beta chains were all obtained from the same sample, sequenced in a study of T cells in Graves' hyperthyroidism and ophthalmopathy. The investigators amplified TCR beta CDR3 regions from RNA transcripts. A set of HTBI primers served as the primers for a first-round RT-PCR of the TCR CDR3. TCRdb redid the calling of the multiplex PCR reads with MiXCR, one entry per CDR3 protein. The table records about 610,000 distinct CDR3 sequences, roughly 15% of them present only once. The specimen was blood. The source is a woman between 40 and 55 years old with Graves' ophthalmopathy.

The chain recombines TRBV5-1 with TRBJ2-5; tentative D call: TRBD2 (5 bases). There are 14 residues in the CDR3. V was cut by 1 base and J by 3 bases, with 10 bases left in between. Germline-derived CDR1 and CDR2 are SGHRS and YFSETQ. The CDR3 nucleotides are TGCGCCAGCAGCTTGTCATGGGGAGAAGAGACCCAGTACTTC. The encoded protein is CASSLSWGEETQYF. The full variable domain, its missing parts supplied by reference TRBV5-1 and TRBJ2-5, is KAGVTQTPRYLIKTRGQQVTLSCSPISGHRSVSWYQQTPGQGLQFLFEYFSETQRNKGNFPGRFSGRQFSNSRSEMNVSTLELGDSALYLCASSLSWGEETQYFGPGTRLLVL.

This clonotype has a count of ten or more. The CDR3 protein is CASSFLAGPATGELFF. The CDR3 DNA follows: TGTGCCAGCAGTTTTCTAGCGGGCCCTGCTACCGGGGAGCTGTTTTTT. The chain recombines TRBV28 with TRBJ2-2; 8 bases line up with TRBD2. Germline CDR1 MDHEN, CDR2 SYDVKM. This CDR3 has 16 amino acids. V gave up 3 bases and J gave up 5 bases; unmatched junction bases: 8.

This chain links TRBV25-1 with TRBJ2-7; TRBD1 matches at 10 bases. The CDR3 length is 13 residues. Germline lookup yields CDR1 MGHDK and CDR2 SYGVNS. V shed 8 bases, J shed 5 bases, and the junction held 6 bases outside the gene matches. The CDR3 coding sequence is TGTGCCAGCCGCGGGACAGGGGTGGACGAGCAGTACTTC. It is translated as CASRGTGVDEQYF.

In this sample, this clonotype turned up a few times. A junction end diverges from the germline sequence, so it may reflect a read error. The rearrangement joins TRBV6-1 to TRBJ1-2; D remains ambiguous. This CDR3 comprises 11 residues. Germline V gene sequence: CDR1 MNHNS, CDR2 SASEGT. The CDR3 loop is CASSVHYGYTF. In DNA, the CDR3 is TGTGCCAGCAGTGTACACTACGGCTACACCTTC.

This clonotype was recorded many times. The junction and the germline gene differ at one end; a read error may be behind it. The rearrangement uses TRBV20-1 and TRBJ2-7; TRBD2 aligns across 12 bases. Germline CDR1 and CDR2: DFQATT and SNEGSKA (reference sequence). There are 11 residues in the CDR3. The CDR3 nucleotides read TGCAGTACTAGCGGGAGGTACGAGCAGTACTTC. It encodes CSTSGRYEQYF.

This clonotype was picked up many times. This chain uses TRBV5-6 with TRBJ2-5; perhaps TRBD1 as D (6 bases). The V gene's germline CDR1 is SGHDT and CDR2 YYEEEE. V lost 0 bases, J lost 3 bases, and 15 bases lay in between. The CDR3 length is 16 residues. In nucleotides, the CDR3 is TGTGCCAGCAGCTTGGGGGCACAGGGAGTGGAAGAGACCCAGTACTTC. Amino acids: CASSLGAQGVEETQYF.

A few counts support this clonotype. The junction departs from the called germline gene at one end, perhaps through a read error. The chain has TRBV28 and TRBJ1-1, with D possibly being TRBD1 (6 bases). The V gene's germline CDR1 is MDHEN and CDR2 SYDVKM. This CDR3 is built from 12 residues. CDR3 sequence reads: CAGSLEGDEAFF. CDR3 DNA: TGTGCCGGCAGTTTAGAGGGGGATGAAGCTTTCTTC.

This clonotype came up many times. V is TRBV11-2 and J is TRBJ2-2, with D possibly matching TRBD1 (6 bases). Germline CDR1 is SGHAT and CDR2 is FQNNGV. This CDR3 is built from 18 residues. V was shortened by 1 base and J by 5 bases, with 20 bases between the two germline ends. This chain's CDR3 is CASSLVPMDSLGTGELFF. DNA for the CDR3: TGTGCCAGCAGCTTAGTTCCCATGGACAGCCTAGGGACCGGGGAGCTGTTTTTT.

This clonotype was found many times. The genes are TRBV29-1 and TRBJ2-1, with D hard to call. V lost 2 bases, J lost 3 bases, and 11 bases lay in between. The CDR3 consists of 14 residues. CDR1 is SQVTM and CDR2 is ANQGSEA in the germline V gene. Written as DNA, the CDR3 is TGCAGCGTTGAATCGGCAGGAAGCTACAATGAGCAGTTCTTC. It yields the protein CSVESAGSYNEQFF.

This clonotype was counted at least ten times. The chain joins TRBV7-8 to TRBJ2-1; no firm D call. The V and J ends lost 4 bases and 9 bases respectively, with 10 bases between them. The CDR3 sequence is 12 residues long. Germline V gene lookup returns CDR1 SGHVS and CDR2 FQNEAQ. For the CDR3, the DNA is TGTGCCAGCAGCTCCTACCGTGGTGAGCAGTTCTTC. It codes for CASSSYRGEQFF.

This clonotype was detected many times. The CDR3 loop reads CASTGRGFGTGELFF. CDR3 nucleotides: TGTGCCAGCACGGGGCGTGGGTTCGGCACCGGGGAGCTGTTTTTT. This chain uses TRBV6-2 or TRBV6-3 with TRBJ2-2; D possibly matches TRBD1 or TRBD2 (5 bases each). This CDR3 spans 15 amino acids. Germline CDR1 reads MNHEY; CDR2 reads SVGEGT. V lost 7 bases and J 4 bases, leaving 16 bases between the germline ends.

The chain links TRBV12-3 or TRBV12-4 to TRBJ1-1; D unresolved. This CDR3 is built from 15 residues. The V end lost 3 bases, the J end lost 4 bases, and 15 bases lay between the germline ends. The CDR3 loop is CASSLFPELGTEAFF. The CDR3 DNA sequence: TGTGCCAGCAGTTTGTTCCCGGAACTCGGCACTGAAGCTTTCTTT.

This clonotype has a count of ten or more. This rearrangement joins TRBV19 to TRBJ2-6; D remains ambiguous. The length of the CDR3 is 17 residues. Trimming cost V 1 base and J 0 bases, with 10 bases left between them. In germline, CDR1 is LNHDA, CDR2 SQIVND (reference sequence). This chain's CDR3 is CASSIVGLYSGANVLTF. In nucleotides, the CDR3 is TGTGCCAGTAGTATAGTGGGTCTATACTCTGGGGCCAACGTCCTGACTTTC.

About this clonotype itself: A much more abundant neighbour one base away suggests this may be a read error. CDR3 bases: TGTGCCAGCAGCTTTAATCAGGAGAACACTGAAGCTTTCTTT. Protein product: CASSFNQENTEAFF. The rearrangement uses TRBV7-9 and TRBJ1-1, with unresolved D. Germline CDR1 is SEHNR and CDR2 is FQNEAQ (reference sequence). The ends were cut back, 3 bases at V and 1 base at J, with 9 bases in the middle. The length of the CDR3 is 14 residues.

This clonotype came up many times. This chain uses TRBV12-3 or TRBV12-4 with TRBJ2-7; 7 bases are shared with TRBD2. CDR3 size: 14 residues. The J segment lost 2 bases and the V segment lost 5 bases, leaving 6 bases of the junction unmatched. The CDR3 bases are TGTGCCAGCAGTCCCCCCGCGGGGGCCTACGAGCAGTACTTC. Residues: CASSPPAGAYEQYF.

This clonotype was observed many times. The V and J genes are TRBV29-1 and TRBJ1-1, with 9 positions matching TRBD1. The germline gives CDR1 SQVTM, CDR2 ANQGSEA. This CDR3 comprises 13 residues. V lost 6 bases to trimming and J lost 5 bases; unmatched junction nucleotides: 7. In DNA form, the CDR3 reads TGCAGCGTGTCCCGGGACAGGGTGACTGAAGCTTTCTTT. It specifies CSVSRDRVTEAFF.

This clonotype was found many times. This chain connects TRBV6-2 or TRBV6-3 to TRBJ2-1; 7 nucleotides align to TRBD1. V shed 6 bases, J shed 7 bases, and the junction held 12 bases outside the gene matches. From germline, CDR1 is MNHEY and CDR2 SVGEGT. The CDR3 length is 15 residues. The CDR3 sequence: CASRVQGNRGNEQFF. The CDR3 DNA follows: TGTGCCAGCAGGGTACAGGGGAACAGGGGTAATGAGCAGTTCTTC.